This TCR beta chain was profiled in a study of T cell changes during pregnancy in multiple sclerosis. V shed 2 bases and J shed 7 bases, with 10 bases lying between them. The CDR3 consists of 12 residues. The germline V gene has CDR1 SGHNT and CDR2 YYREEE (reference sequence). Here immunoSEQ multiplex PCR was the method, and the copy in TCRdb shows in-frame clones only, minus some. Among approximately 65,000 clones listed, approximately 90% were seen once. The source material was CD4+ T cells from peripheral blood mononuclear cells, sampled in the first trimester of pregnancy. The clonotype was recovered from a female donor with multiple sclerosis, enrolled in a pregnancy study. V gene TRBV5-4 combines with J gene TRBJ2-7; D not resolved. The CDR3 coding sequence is TGTGCCAGCAGCTTCGCCAGTCTTGAGCAGTACTTC. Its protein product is CASSFASLEQYF.